This T cell receptor beta chain was captured in a study of T cell responses to AZD1222 COVID-19 vaccine. Study-level findings and limits: Sampled repertoires all dated from after the peak T cell response.

The CDR3 has 13 amino acids. The ends were cut back, 7 bases at V and 1 base at J, with 7 bases in the middle. Germline CDR1 reads KGHSY; CDR2 reads FQNENV. Here immunoSEQ multiplex PCR was the method, and the copy in TCRdb shows in-frame clones only, minus some. The data show 150,000 to 200,000 clones, about 92% seen once. To note about this clone: Its target is unknown.

This receptor was taken from an adult who received the AZD1222 COVID-19 vaccine. The sample here was peripheral blood, taken 28 days after the second AZD1222 dose. The V gene is TRBV16, the J gene TRBJ2-2; unclear D gene. The CDR3 reads CASTGENTGELFF. The DNA of the CDR3 is TGTGCCAGCACCGGTGAGAACACCGGGGAGCTGTTTTTT. The whole variable domain, remainder taken from reference TRBV16 and TRBJ2-2, is GEEVAQTPKHLVRGEGQKAKLYCAPIKGHSYVFWYQQVLKNEFKFLISFQNENVFDETGMPKERFSAKCLPNSPCSLEIQATKLEDSAVYFCASTGENTGELFFGEGSRLTVL.